The rows below give T cell receptor beta chains drawn from one sample of a study of vaccination and CD4 T cells after COVID-19. No antigen has been identified for these receptors. TCRdb reprocessed the PCR reads via MiXCR and lists one record per CDR3 protein. Of 12,000 or so distinct CDR3 sequences listed, around 80% are singletons. Sequences were obtained from CD4+ T cells from blood, cultured in vitro. Source of these receptors: a human donor who had recovered from COVID-19. Each CDR3 is given with its conserved first and last residue. Fields, in order: clone size, D gene, J gene, V gene, CDR3 DNA, CDR3 protein. A D gene is named only where the DNA matches it firmly. The size entry is marked missing in some rows and otherwise reads once, few, many or a size class.

clone size: NA
D gene: TRBD2
J gene: TRBJ2-1
V gene: TRBV11-2
CDR3 DNA: TGTGCCAGCAGCTTTAGCGGGAGGAGGGACAATGAGCAGTTCTTC
CDR3 protein: CASSFSGRRDNEQFF

clone size: NA
D gene: NA
J gene: TRBJ1-5
V gene: TRBV29-1
CDR3 DNA: TGCAGCGTCGCAGACGGGTTTTTGGGCAATCAGCCCCAGCATTTT
CDR3 protein: CSVADGFLGNQPQHF

clone size: once
D gene: NA
J gene: TRBJ2-1
V gene: TRBV7-2
CDR3 DNA: TGTGCCAGCAGCGCGATCCCGGGGGTCTCCTACAATGAGCAGTTCTTC
CDR3 protein: CASSAIPGVSYNEQFF

clone size: NA
D gene: NA
J gene: TRBJ1-2
V gene: TRBV6-2/TRBV6-3
CDR3 DNA: TGTGCCAGCAGTTCCTACTCTCTCGGGACAATCTATGGCTACACCTTC
CDR3 protein: CASSSYSLGTIYGYTF

clone size: NA
D gene: NA
J gene: TRBJ1-1
V gene: TRBV20-1
CDR3 DNA: TGCAGTGCTAGAGATCAGGGGCTGAACACTGAAGCTTTCTTT
CDR3 protein: CSARDQGLNTEAFF

clone size: once
D gene: NA
J gene: TRBJ1-5
V gene: TRBV28
CDR3 DNA: TGTGCCAGCAGTTTATCGGGTAGAGGACTTAGCAATCAGCCCCAGCATTTT
CDR3 protein: CASSLSGRGLSNQPQHF

clone size: NA
D gene: NA
J gene: TRBJ2-7
V gene: TRBV6-1
CDR3 DNA: TGTGCCAGCAGGTGGGGAACAACGGGAGAGCAGTACTTC
CDR3 protein: CASRWGTTGEQYF

clone size: NA
D gene: NA
J gene: TRBJ1-4
V gene: TRBV6-1
CDR3 DNA: TGTGCCAGCAGCGGAACCCAGGGGGAAAAACTGTTTTTT
CDR3 protein: CASSGTQGEKLFF

clone size: NA
D gene: NA
J gene: TRBJ1-2
V gene: TRBV6-2/TRBV6-3
CDR3 DNA: TGTGCCAGCAGTTTAGACACCCACTATGGCTACACCTTC
CDR3 protein: CASSLDTHYGYTF

clone size: NA
D gene: TRBD1
J gene: TRBJ1-2
V gene: TRBV6-1
CDR3 DNA: TGTGCCAGCAGTGACCCGAGACAGGGTAACTATGGCTACACCTTC
CDR3 protein: CASSDPRQGNYGYTF

clone size: NA
D gene: NA
J gene: TRBJ1-2
V gene: TRBV7-9
CDR3 DNA: TGTGCCAGCAGCGCGGGACACGTCCCTAGCGGCTACACCTTC
CDR3 protein: CASSAGHVPSGYTF

clone size: NA
D gene: NA
J gene: TRBJ2-6
V gene: TRBV19
CDR3 DNA: TGTGCCAGTAGTATAATGGACTCTGGGGCCAACGTCCTGACTTTC
CDR3 protein: CASSIMDSGANVLTF

clone size: NA
D gene: NA
J gene: TRBJ2-3
V gene: TRBV15
CDR3 DNA: TGTGCCAGCCGGGACCTCAGCACAGATACGCAGTATTTT
CDR3 protein: CASRDLSTDTQYF

clone size: NA
D gene: NA
J gene: TRBJ2-2
V gene: TRBV6-5
CDR3 DNA: TGTGCCAGCAGTTACCAGGGGGGCTATGAGGAGCTGTTTTTT
CDR3 protein: CASSYQGGYEELFF

clone size: NA
D gene: NA
J gene: TRBJ2-5
V gene: TRBV11-3
CDR3 DNA: TGTGCCAGCAGCTTCATCAGGGGAGAGACCCAGTACTTC
CDR3 protein: CASSFIRGETQYF

clone size: NA
D gene: TRBD1
J gene: TRBJ2-7
V gene: TRBV12-3/TRBV12-4
CDR3 DNA: TGTGCCAGCAGTTCACAGGGGGCAGGTATTTCAGAGCAGTACTTC
CDR3 protein: CASSSQGAGISEQYF

clone size: NA
D gene: NA
J gene: TRBJ1-2
V gene: TRBV6-5
CDR3 DNA: TGTGCCAGCAGTTACAGTGGAGGGAAGTCCTATGGCTACACCTTC
CDR3 protein: CASSYSGGKSYGYTF

clone size: NA
D gene: NA
J gene: TRBJ2-3
V gene: TRBV6-4
CDR3 DNA: TGTGCCAGCAAAGTAGCGGATACGCAGTATTTT
CDR3 protein: CASKVADTQYF

clone size: NA
D gene: TRBD1
J gene: TRBJ1-1
V gene: TRBV12-3/TRBV12-4
CDR3 DNA: TGTGCCAGCATCCCCAGGGACAGCCCTACTGAAGCTTTCTTT
CDR3 protein: CASIPRDSPTEAFF

clone size: few
D gene: NA
J gene: TRBJ1-2
V gene: TRBV27
CDR3 DNA: TGTGCCAGCAGAACGTGGGCCCTCAACGACTATGGCTACACCTTC
CDR3 protein: CASRTWALNDYGYTF

clone size: NA
D gene: NA
J gene: TRBJ1-1
V gene: TRBV10-1
CDR3 DNA: TGCGCCAGCAGTGAGGGACGGATGAACACTGAAGCTTTCTTT
CDR3 protein: CASSEGRMNTEAFF

clone size: NA
D gene: NA
J gene: TRBJ1-1
V gene: TRBV15
CDR3 DNA: TGTGCCACCAGCAGAGATCAGTGGGGACCAAGAAAGGGGAACACTGAAGCTTTCTTT
CDR3 protein: CATSRDQWGPRKGNTEAFF

clone size: NA
D gene: TRBD1
J gene: TRBJ2-3
V gene: TRBV6-2/TRBV6-3
CDR3 DNA: TGTGCCAGCAGTTACAACGGACAGGGGTCCACAGATACGCAGTATTTT
CDR3 protein: CASSYNGQGSTDTQYF

clone size: NA
D gene: TRBD2
J gene: TRBJ2-1
V gene: TRBV11-2
CDR3 DNA: TGTGCCAGCAGCCCTGCGGGACTAGCGGGACATGAGCAGTTCTTC
CDR3 protein: CASSPAGLAGHEQFF

clone size: NA
D gene: NA
J gene: TRBJ2-7
V gene: TRBV6-4
CDR3 DNA: TGTGCCATCAGTGATCCCCATGGACAGAGGAACGAGCAGTACTTC
CDR3 protein: CAISDPHGQRNEQYF

clone size: NA
D gene: NA
J gene: TRBJ2-3
V gene: TRBV7-9
CDR3 DNA: TGTGCCAGCAGCTTATCCCTCCCGACCGCGGATACGCAGTATTTT
CDR3 protein: CASSLSLPTADTQYF

clone size: few
D gene: NA
J gene: TRBJ1-6
V gene: TRBV5-4
CDR3 DNA: TGTGCCAGCAGCCCGACAGGAACCTATAATTCACCCCTCCACTTT
CDR3 protein: CASSPTGTYNSPLHF

clone size: NA
D gene: NA
J gene: TRBJ1-1
V gene: TRBV7-2
CDR3 DNA: TGTGCCAGCAGCTTAGGACGGGGGGGGACTGAAGCTTTCTTT
CDR3 protein: CASSLGRGGTEAFF

clone size: NA
D gene: NA
J gene: TRBJ1-1
V gene: TRBV20-1
CDR3 DNA: TGCAGTGCTTCCTCCCCCTTGGTGGACCGGGAAGCTTTCTTT
CDR3 protein: CSASSPLVDREAFF

clone size: few
D gene: NA
J gene: TRBJ1-1
V gene: TRBV7-9
CDR3 DNA: TGTGCCAGCAGCTTAGGACAGAACACTGAAGCTTTCTTT
CDR3 protein: CASSLGQNTEAFF

clone size: NA
D gene: TRBD2
J gene: TRBJ2-3
V gene: TRBV24-1
CDR3 DNA: TGTGCCACCAGTGATTTTGTCCCCGAGACTAGCGGGAGGGGCAGAGATACGCAGTATTTT
CDR3 protein: CATSDFVPETSGRGRDTQYF

clone size: NA
D gene: NA
J gene: TRBJ2-2
V gene: TRBV24-1
CDR3 DNA: TGTGCCACCAGTGGTCCCGGGTACGGGGAGCTGTTTTTT
CDR3 protein: CATSGPGYGELFF

clone size: NA
D gene: TRBD1
J gene: TRBJ2-2
V gene: TRBV7-8
CDR3 DNA: TGTGCCAGCAGCTTGACAGGGCCGACCGGGGAGCTGTTTTTT
CDR3 protein: CASSLTGPTGELFF

clone size: NA
D gene: TRBD1
J gene: TRBJ2-7
V gene: TRBV7-8
CDR3 DNA: TGTGCCAGCAGCTTTCGGGACAGCATGACCTACGAGCAGTACTTC
CDR3 protein: CASSFRDSMTYEQYF

clone size: few
D gene: NA
J gene: TRBJ2-5
V gene: TRBV7-2
CDR3 DNA: TGTGCCAGCAGCTTTACTAGCATTGGGACCCAGTACTTC
CDR3 protein: CASSFTSIGTQYF

clone size: NA
D gene: TRBD1
J gene: TRBJ1-3
V gene: TRBV15
CDR3 DNA: TGTGCCACCAGCAGAAGGGGGACAGCCTCTGGAAACACCATATATTTT
CDR3 protein: CATSRRGTASGNTIYF

clone size: once
D gene: TRBD2
J gene: TRBJ2-1
V gene: TRBV11-3
CDR3 DNA: TGTGCCAGCAGCTTCCAGACTAGCGGGATGAGCTCCTACAATGAGCAGTTCTTC
CDR3 protein: CASSFQTSGMSSYNEQFF

clone size: few
D gene: NA
J gene: TRBJ2-7
V gene: TRBV7-6
CDR3 DNA: TGTGCCAGCAGCTTATCCCTAGACTACGAGCAGTACTTC
CDR3 protein: CASSLSLDYEQYF